This is a list of T cell receptor beta chains from one sample in a study of T cells in Graves' hyperthyroidism and ophthalmopathy. TCRdb processed the multiplex PCR reads anew with MiXCR; each CDR3 protein has one entry. The sample consists of 350,000 to 450,000 distinct CDR3 sequences, about 14% of them appearing once. Sample: blood. These receptors were obtained from a man aged 50 or older with Graves' ophthalmopathy. The CDR3 runs from the conserved cysteine through the conserved F or W. D genes are given only for firm matches. A row's size may be missing; if present it is once, few, many or a size class.

size	V	D	J	DNA	CDR3
-	TRBV12-5	-	TRBJ1-5	TGTGCTAGTGCCACCGACGGCCAGCCCCAGCATTTT	CASATDGQPQHF
few	TRBV29-1	TRBD1	TRBJ2-1	TGCAGCGTTCAGGGGGGACAGGGTTACAATGAGCAGTTCTTC	CSVQGGQGYNEQFF
few	TRBV29-1	-	TRBJ1-1	TGCAGCTGCGGGGGCACCCAATTGAACACTGAAGCTTTCTTT	CSCGGTQLNTEAFF
few	TRBV27	-	TRBJ1-5	TGTGCCAGCAGTTTACCATACAGGGATTCTCGGAATCAGCCCCAGCATTTT	CASSLPYRDSRNQPQHF
few	TRBV14	-	TRBJ2-1	TGTGCCAGCAGCCCCCTGTCCAGCGACGAGCAGTTCTTC	CASSPLSSDEQFF
many	TRBV20-1	TRBD2	TRBJ2-1	TGCAGTGTCAGCGGGAGGGCCGTCAATGAGCAGTTCTTC	CSVSGRAVNEQFF
few	TRBV29-1	-	TRBJ1-2	TGCAGCGTGGGAGAGGGGGGGGCAGGTTTGAGTGGCTACACCTTC	CSVGEGGAGLSGYTF
-	TRBV4-2	-	TRBJ2-7	TGTGCCAGCAGTGACGGTGACGCCCCGTCCTACGAGCAGTACTTC	CASSDGDAPSYEQYF
few	TRBV24-1	-	TRBJ1-1	TGTGTCCCACTCACCCCAACAGGGAACACTGAAGCTTTCTTT	CVPLTPTGNTEAFF
few	TRBV7-8	-	TRBJ1-5	TGTGCCAGCAGCTTTGGTACGGATAGCAATCAGCCCCAGCATTTT	CASSFGTDSNQPQHF
many	TRBV27	-	TRBJ1-6	TGTGCCAGCAGTTTATCAAGGCAGGGGATAAGTTCACCCCTCCACTTT	CASSLSRQGISSPLHF
many	TRBV7-7	-	TRBJ2-3	TGTGCTAGCAGCGTGGACGGTAGCACAGATACGCAGTATTTT	CASSVDGSTDTQYF
few	TRBV2	-	TRBJ2-7	TGTGCCAGCAGTCTCGACAGTCCCGAGCAGTACTTC	CASSLDSPEQYF
few	TRBV5-1	TRBD2	TRBJ2-1	TGCGCCAGCAGCTTAAGGACTAGCGGGAGGGACGGTGAGCAGTTCTTC	CASSLRTSGRDGEQFF
-	TRBV7-6	TRBD1	TRBJ2-2	TGTGCCAGCAGCCAAATATTTGGACAGGGGGGTGGCACCGGGGAGCTGTTTTTT	CASSQIFGQGGGTGELFF
-	TRBV14	-	TRBJ2-1	TGTGCCAGCAGCCGTAGCCACCAGCGCTACAATGAGCAGTTCTTC	CASSRSHQRYNEQFF
-	TRBV12-3/TRBV12-4	-	TRBJ1-6	TGTGCCAGCAGTCTGTCGGCGGGGGGTTCACCCCTCCACTTT	CASSLSAGGSPLHF
few	TRBV11-2	-	TRBJ1-4	TGTGCCAGCAGCTTAGGGCAGGCTAGCGAAAAACTGCTTTTT	CASSLGQASEKLLF
many	TRBV3-1	-	TRBJ2-1	TGTGCCAGCAGCCATGATGAACGTGGTGAGCAGTTCTTC	CASSHDERGEQFF
many	TRBV7-6	-	TRBJ2-5	TGTGCCAGCAGCCGGATGTGGGGGGGCGAGACCCAGTACTTC	CASSRMWGGETQYF
few	TRBV7-8	TRBD2	TRBJ2-7	TGTGCCAGCAGCTTCGGGACTAGCGGGAGCTCGGGAACCTACGAGCAGTACTTC	CASSFGTSGSSGTYEQYF
many	TRBV7-9	-	TRBJ2-7	TGTGCCAGCAGCGTGGGTGTGTACGAGCAGTACTTC	CASSVGVYEQYF
many	TRBV29-1	TRBD1	TRBJ1-1	TGCAGCGGCGGAACAGGGGAGGGGACTGAAGCTTTCTTT	CSGGTGEGTEAFF
-	TRBV12-3/TRBV12-4	TRBD2	TRBJ2-7	TGTGCCAGCAGTGGGAGCGGGAGTGTTTACGAGCAGTACTTC	CASSGSGSVYEQYF
-	TRBV29-1	-	TRBJ2-1	TGCAGCGTTGAGGAAAGAGCTGATGAGCAGTTCTTC	CSVEERADEQFF
many	TRBV11-1	-	TRBJ2-1	TGTGCCAGCAGCTTTGTTGAAAATGAGCAGTTCTTC	CASSFVENEQFF
-	TRBV7-2	-	TRBJ2-7	TGTGCCAGCAGCCTCCCTTGGGGCGCGGGAATTCCTTACGAGCAGTACTTC	CASSLPWGAGIPYEQYF
many	TRBV13	-	TRBJ2-7	TGTGCCAGCAGCATGACAGGTTTCGAGCAGTACTTC	CASSMTGFEQYF
many	TRBV5-1	-	TRBJ2-1	TGCGCCAGCAGCCCGAGGGGGGGCGCCTACAATGAGCAGTTCTTC	CASSPRGGAYNEQFF
many	TRBV18	-	TRBJ2-3	TGTGCCAGCTCACCACGTTCCGCAGATACGCAGTATTTT	CASSPRSADTQYF
many	TRBV30	-	TRBJ1-1	TGTGCCTGGAGGGTGGGACACTGGTACACTGAAGCTTTCTTT	CAWRVGHWYTEAFF
-	TRBV27	-	TRBJ2-1	TGTGCCAGCAGTATTGGTGGGGCTAACAATGAGCAGTTCTTC	CASSIGGANNEQFF